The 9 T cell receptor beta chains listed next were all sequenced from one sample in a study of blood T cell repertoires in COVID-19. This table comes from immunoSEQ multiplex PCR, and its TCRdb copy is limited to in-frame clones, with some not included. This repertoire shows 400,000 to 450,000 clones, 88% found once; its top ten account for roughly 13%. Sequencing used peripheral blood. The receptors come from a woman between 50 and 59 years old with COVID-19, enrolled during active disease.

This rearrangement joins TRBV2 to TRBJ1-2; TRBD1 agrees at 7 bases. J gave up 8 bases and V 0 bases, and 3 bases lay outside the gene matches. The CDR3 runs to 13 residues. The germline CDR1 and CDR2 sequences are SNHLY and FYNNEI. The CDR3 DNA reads TGTGCCAGCAGTGAAGCCAGGGGGACAGGCTACACCTTC. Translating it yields CASSEARGTGYTF.

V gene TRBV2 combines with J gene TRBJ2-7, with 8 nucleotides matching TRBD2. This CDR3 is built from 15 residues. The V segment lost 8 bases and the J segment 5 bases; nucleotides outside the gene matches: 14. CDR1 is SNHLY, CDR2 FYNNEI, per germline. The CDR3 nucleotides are TGTGCCAGCGGTTTATTTAGCGGGGAGGGCGACGAGCAGTACTTC. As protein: CASGLFSGEGDEQYF. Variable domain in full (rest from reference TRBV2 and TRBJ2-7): EPEVTQTPSHQVTQMGQEVILRCVPISNHLYFYWYRQILGQKVEFLVSFYNNEISEKSEIFDDQFSVERPDGSNFTLKIRSTKLEDSAMYFCASGLFSGEGDEQYFGPGTRLTVT.

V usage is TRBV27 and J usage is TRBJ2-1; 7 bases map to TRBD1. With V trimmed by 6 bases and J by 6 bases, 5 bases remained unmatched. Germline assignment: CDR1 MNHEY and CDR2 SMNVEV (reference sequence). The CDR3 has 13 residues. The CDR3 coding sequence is TGTGCCAGCAGCCCGACAGGGTCCAATGAGCAGTTCTTC. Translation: CASSPTGSNEQFF.

The CDR3 coding sequence is TGTGCCAGCAGTTCACCACCGGGACAGGGGAATGAAAAACTGTTTTTT. Translation: CASSSPPGQGNEKLFF. J is TRBJ1-4 and V is TRBV28; 10 nucleotides agree with TRBD1. The V segment lost 4 bases and the J segment 5 bases; nucleotides outside the gene matches: 7. CDR3 length: 16 residues. Germline V gene data show CDR1 as MDHEN and CDR2 as SYDVKM.

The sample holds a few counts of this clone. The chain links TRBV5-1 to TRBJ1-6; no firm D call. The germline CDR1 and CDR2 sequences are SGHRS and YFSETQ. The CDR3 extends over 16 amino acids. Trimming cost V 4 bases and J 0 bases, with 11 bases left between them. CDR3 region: CASSPGRSSYNSPLHF. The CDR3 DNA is TGCGCCAGCAGCCCGGGGAGAAGCTCCTATAATTCACCCCTCCACTTT.

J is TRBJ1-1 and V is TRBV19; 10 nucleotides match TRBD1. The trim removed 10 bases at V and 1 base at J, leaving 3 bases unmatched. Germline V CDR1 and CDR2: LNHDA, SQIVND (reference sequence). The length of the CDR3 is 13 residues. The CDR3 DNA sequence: TGTGCCACGGGACAGGGGTCGAACACTGAAGCTTTCTTT. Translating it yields CATGQGSNTEAFF.

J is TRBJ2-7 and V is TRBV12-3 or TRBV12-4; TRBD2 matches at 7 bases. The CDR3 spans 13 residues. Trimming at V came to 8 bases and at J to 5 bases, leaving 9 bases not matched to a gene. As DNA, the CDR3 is TGTGCCAGCCGTATGGGGGGGTCCCACGAGCAGTACTTC. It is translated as CASRMGGSHEQYF.

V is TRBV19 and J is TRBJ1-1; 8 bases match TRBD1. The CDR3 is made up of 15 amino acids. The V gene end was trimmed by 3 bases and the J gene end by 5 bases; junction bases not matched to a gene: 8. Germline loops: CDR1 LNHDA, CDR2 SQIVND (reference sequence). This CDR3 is CASSIIGQGGTEAFF. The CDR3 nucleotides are TGTGCCAGTAGTATTATTGGACAGGGTGGGACTGAAGCTTTCTTT.

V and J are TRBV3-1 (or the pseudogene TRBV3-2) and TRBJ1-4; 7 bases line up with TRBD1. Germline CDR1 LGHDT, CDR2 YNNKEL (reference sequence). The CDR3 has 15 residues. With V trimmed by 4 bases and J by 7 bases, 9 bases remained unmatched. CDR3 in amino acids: CASSRRRQGGEKLFF. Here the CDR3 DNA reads TGTGCCAGCAGCCGACGCCGACAGGGAGGTGAAAAACTGTTTTTT.